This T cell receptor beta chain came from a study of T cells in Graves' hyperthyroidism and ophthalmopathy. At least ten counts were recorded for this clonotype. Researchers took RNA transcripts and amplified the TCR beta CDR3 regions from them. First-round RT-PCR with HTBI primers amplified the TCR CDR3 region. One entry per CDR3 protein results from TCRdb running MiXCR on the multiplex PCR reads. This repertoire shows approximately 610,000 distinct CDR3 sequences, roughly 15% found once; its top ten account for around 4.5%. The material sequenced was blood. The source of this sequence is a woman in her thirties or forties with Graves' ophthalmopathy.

The CDR3 nucleotides read TGTGCCAGCACCCTTAGCCCCGGGACAGGGGTGGATGGCTACACCTTC. It yields the protein CASTLSPGTGVDGYTF. The chain couples TRBV28 to TRBJ1-2; 10 bases are a match to TRBD1. Germline trimming cut 7 bases from V and 6 bases from J; bases unmatched to any gene: 14. The CDR3 runs 16 residues. Germline V CDR1 and CDR2: MDHEN, SYDVKM.